The next 20 T cell receptor beta chains were all read from a single sample in a study of identical twins. TCRdb fed the 5' RACE reads into MiXCR, producing one record per CDR3 protein. Of some 440,000 distinct CDR3 sequences in the sample, roughly a quarter are singletons; the top ten hold 2.9%. This sample also belongs to another study, concerning T cells expressing NK-cell markers.

Sequences were obtained from CD4+ T cells sorted from blood. The receptors here all came from a woman between 18 and 29 years old in good health.

V gene TRBV6-6 combines with J gene TRBJ1-2; weak D call: TRBD1 (5 bases). This CDR3 contains 12 residues. Germline V gene lookup returns CDR1 MNHNY and CDR2 SVGAGI (reference sequence). V was shortened by 0 bases and J by 8 bases, with 7 bases between the two germline ends. The CDR3 DNA sequence: TGTGCCAGCAGTTACTCAGCAGGGGGCTACACCTTC. This gives the protein CASSYSAGGYTF.

The chain employs TRBV5-5 and TRBJ2-5, with 8 bases matching TRBD1. Germline V gene data show CDR1 as SGHKS and CDR2 as YYEKEE (reference sequence). V dropped 2 bases and J dropped 3; count of bases not matched to a gene: 9. This CDR3 region has 16 residues. CDR3 sequence reads: CASSFTPGQGEETQYF. DNA of the CDR3: TGTGCCAGCAGCTTTACCCCAGGACAGGGCGAAGAGACCCAGTACTTC.

This clonotype came up a few times. The chain joins TRBV18 to TRBJ2-5; D is ambiguous. V was shortened by 3 bases and J by 5 bases, with 10 bases between the two germline ends. This CDR3 is 13 amino acids long. The germline V gene has CDR1 KGHSH and CDR2 LQKENI. The CDR3 nucleotides are TGTGCCAGCTCACCCTTTGGGATGGAGACCCAGTACTTC. Amino acid sequence: CASSPFGMETQYF.

This clonotype has only a few counts. The V and J genes are TRBV10-3 and TRBJ2-3, with 9 nucleotides matching TRBD2. V lost 6 bases to trimming and J lost 6 bases; unmatched junction nucleotides: 13. CDR3 length: 16 residues. Germline V CDR1 and CDR2: ENHRY, SYGVKD. The CDR3, as DNA: TGTGCCATCAGCGCCCGTGGGGTAGCGGGAGCGGATACGCAGTATTTT. This encodes CAISARGVAGADTQYF.

The rearrangement uses TRBV20-1 and TRBJ2-4; 12 positions agree with TRBD1. J gave up 1 base and V 1 base, and 11 bases lay outside the gene matches. Germline V gene data show CDR1 as DFQATT and CDR2 as SNEGSKA (reference sequence). CDR3 length: 19 residues. The CDR3: CSARGVGTGGWRAKNIQYF. CDR3 coding DNA: TGCAGTGCTAGAGGGGTGGGGACAGGGGGCTGGAGGGCCAAAAACATTCAGTACTTC.

This clonotype turned up a few times. The gene calls are TRBV5-1 and TRBJ2-5; the match to TRBD2 covers 16 bases. The CDR3 runs to 17 residues. Per the germline V gene, CDR1 is SGHRS and CDR2 is YFSETQ. Trimming took 4 bases from V and 3 from J; bases not matched to a gene: 6. As DNA, the CDR3 is TGCGCCAGCAGCCCGGGGACTAGCGGGAGGGCCGAAGAGACCCAGTACTTC. Residues: CASSPGTSGRAEETQYF.

The chain links TRBV20-1 to TRBJ2-1; 9 nucleotides agree with TRBD2. The germline CDR1 and CDR2 sequences are DFQATT and SNEGSKA (reference sequence). J gave up 5 bases and V 0 bases, and 8 bases lay outside the gene matches. This CDR3 is built from 16 residues. As DNA, the CDR3 is TGCAGTGCTAGAGACCCCGGGACTAGCAGACACAATGAGCAGTTCTTC. Translation gives CSARDPGTSRHNEQFF.

This clonotype was observed a few times. The chain recombines TRBV5-1 with TRBJ2-2; 8 bases line up with TRBD2. The trim removed 4 bases at V and 1 base at J, leaving 6 bases unmatched. This CDR3 comprises 16 residues. Looked up from germline, CDR1 is SGHRS and CDR2 is YFSETQ. The CDR3 region has the DNA TGCGCCAGCAGCGCTTGGCGGGGGGAGAACACCGGGGAGCTGTTTTTT. As protein: CASSAWRGENTGELFF.

This rearrangement joins TRBV20-1 to TRBJ2-3; D is unclear. V shed 7 bases and J shed 2 bases, with 7 bases lying between them. The CDR3 loop spans 11 amino acids. In germline, CDR1 is DFQATT, CDR2 SNEGSKA (reference sequence). CDR3 DNA sequence: TGCAGTGTTGGCTTCACAGATACGCAGTATTTT. Its protein product is CSVGFTDTQYF.

This clonotype was detected once. This chain links TRBV7-9 with TRBJ2-4; TRBD2 agrees at 7 bases. Germline V gene data show CDR1 as SEHNR and CDR2 as FQNEAQ (reference sequence). This CDR3 contains 15 residues. V was pared by 6 bases and J by 4 bases, with 9 bases of the junction left unmatched. The CDR3 protein is CASSPTAGPKNIQYF. CDR3 bases: TGTGCCAGCAGTCCAACAGCGGGACCTAAAAACATTCAGTACTTC. Full variable domain (missing parts from reference TRBV7-9 and TRBJ2-4): DTGVSQNPRHKITKRGQNVTFRCDPISEHNRLYWYRQTLGQGPEFLTYFQNEAQLEKSRLLSDRFSAERPKGSFSTLEIQRTEQGDSAMYLCASSPTAGPKNIQYFGAGTRLSVL.

The CDR3 here is CASSLKADLGPYEQYF. The DNA of the CDR3 is TGTGCCAGCAGTTTAAAGGCAGACTTGGGGCCCTACGAGCAGTACTTC. The chain is built from TRBV27 and TRBJ2-7; the D gene is possibly TRBD1 (5 bases). The V end lost 2 bases, the J end lost 2 bases, and 16 bases lay between the germline ends. The CDR3 length is 16 residues. Germline V lookup: CDR1 MNHEY, CDR2 SMNVEV (reference sequence).

In this sample, this clonotype turned up a few times. This chain connects TRBV6-1 to TRBJ2-6; either TRBD1 or TRBD2 may supply D (5 bases each). V lost 3 bases to trimming and J lost 0 bases, with 15 bases between them. The CDR3 has 18 amino acids. CDR1 is MNHNS, CDR2 SASEGT, per germline. CDR3 protein: CASSDVTGLASGANVLTF. The DNA of the CDR3 is TGTGCCAGCAGTGATGTTACAGGCCTAGCCTCTGGGGCCAACGTCCTGACTTTC.

This sequence joins TRBV3-1 and TRBJ2-7; D remains ambiguous. The CDR3 runs to 15 residues. Germline V CDR1 and CDR2: LGHDT, YNNKEL (reference sequence). Deletions cut 4 bases from V and 3 bases from J, with 16 bases between. The DNA for the CDR3 is TGTGCCAGCAGCCCCTTTTTAAGGAAATTCTACGAGCAGTACTTC. It yields the protein CASSPFLRKFYEQYF.

V is TRBV27 and J is TRBJ2-5, with 7 bases matching TRBD2. The CDR3 spans 14 residues. Germline V gene sequence: CDR1 MNHEY, CDR2 SMNVEV (reference sequence). With V trimmed by 8 bases and J by 4 bases, 10 bases remained unmatched. The CDR3 region is CASARLAPLETQYF. The CDR3 DNA sequence: TGTGCCAGCGCGAGACTAGCACCCCTAGAGACCCAGTACTTC.

The V call is TRBV7-2, the J call TRBJ1-5; the D is unclear. V dropped 0 bases and J dropped 5 bases, with 5 bases sitting between them. This CDR3 contains 13 residues. Germline loops: CDR1 SGHTA, CDR2 FQGNSA. CDR3 sequence reads: CASSLALYQPQHF. The CDR3, as DNA: TGTGCCAGCAGCTTAGCGCTTTATCAGCCCCAGCATTTT.

This clonotype came up a few times. CDR3 DNA: TGCAGTGCTAGCCTACTATACGGGGAGACCCAGTACTTC. It encodes CSASLLYGETQYF. The rearrangement uses TRBV20-1 and TRBJ2-5; D remains ambiguous. CDR3 length: 13 residues. V was shortened by 3 bases and J by 5 bases, with 13 bases between the two germline ends. Germline values: CDR1 DFQATT, CDR2 SNEGSKA (reference sequence).

The rearrangement joins TRBV4-2 to TRBJ2-4; D might be TRBD1 (5 bases). The length of the CDR3 is 18 residues. The V end lost 0 bases, the J end lost 3 bases, and 18 bases lay between the germline ends. Germline assignment: CDR1 LGHNA and CDR2 YNFKEQ. This CDR3 is CASSQDNRPREGKNIQYF. The DNA for the CDR3 is TGTGCCAGCAGCCAAGATAACCGACCCAGGGAAGGCAAAAACATTCAGTACTTC.

The chain recombines TRBV12-3 or TRBV12-4 with TRBJ2-1, with 8 bases identical to TRBD2. This CDR3 spans 15 amino acids. The trim removed 5 bases at V and 8 bases at J, leaving 11 bases unmatched. The CDR3 loop reads CASSPRGSGRHEQFF. The CDR3 bases are TGTGCCAGCAGTCCCCGAGGCAGCGGGAGACATGAGCAGTTCTTC.

In its sample, this clonotype was seen a few times. The genes are TRBV27 and TRBJ2-5; 9 nucleotides match TRBD2. Trimming removed 4 bases from V and 5 bases from J; junction bases left unmatched: 11. The CDR3 consists of 16 residues. Germline CDR1 is MNHEY and CDR2 is SMNVEV (reference sequence). In DNA form, the CDR3 reads TGTGCCAGCAGTTGGGTTGGTAGCGGGAGTGTGGAGACCCAGTACTTC. As protein: CASSWVGSGSVETQYF.

This chain links TRBV12-3 or TRBV12-4 with TRBJ2-1; TRBD2 agrees at 9 bases. J was trimmed by 7 bases and V by 7 bases; bases with no gene match: 11. CDR3 length: 15 residues. CDR3 amino acids: CASTLVVAGVNEQFF. The CDR3 DNA follows: TGTGCCAGCACCTTGGTAGTAGCGGGAGTGAATGAGCAGTTCTTC.